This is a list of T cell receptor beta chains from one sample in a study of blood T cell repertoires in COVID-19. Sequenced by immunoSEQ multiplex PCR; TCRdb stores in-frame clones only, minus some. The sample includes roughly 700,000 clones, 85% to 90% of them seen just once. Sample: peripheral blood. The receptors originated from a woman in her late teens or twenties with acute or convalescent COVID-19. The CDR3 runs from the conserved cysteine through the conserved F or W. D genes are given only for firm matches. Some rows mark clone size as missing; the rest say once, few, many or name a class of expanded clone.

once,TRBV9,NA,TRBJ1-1,TGTGCCAGCAGCGTAGTGGAGGCGACTGAAGCTTTCTTT,CASSVVEATEAFF
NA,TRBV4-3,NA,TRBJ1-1,TGCGCCAGCAGCCAGGGATCTCTTAGGGGGAACACTGAAGCTTTCTTT,CASSQGSLRGNTEAFF
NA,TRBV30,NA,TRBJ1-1,TGTGCCTGGAGTCAGCAGGGCGGAACTGAAGCTTTCTTT,CAWSQQGGTEAFF
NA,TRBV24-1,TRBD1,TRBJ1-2,TGTGCCACCGCCCCGGGGCAGGGGGCTAACTATGGCTACACCTTC,CATAPGQGANYGYTF
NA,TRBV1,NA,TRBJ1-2,TGCACCAGCACCCTAAATACGGTTCGCGTCGGGTATGGCTACACCTTC,CTSTLNTVRVGYGYTF
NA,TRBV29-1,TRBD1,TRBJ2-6,TGCAGCGCTGTGGGGACAGCCGTCTCTGGGGCCAACGTCCTGACTTTC,CSAVGTAVSGANVLTF
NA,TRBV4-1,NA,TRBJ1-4,TGCGCCAGCAGCCAACAGCCAAGGGGTCGTCCTAATGAAAAACTGTTTTTT,CASSQQPRGRPNEKLFF
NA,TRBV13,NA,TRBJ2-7,TGTGCCAGCAGCAGAAGGACAGGGCTTGTTGCGGGGGGGCACGAGCAGTACTTC,CASSRRTGLVAGGHEQYF
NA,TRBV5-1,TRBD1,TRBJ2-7,TGCGCCAGCAGCTGGGGGCCACCGGGACAGCTATACGAGCAGTACTTC,CASSWGPPGQLYEQYF
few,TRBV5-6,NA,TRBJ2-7,TGTGCCAGCAGCTTATTTCCCCGGGACATTCAGGGAGAGCAGTACTTC,CASSLFPRDIQGEQYF
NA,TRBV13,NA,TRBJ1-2,TGTGCCAGCAGCTTCACACAGGGACCGGATGGCTACACCTTC,CASSFTQGPDGYTF
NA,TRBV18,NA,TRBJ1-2,TGTGCCAGCTCACCAATCCGGGGGGGAAACTATGGCTACACCTTC,CASSPIRGGNYGYTF
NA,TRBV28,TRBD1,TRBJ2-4,TGTGCCAGCAGTTATTTATCTTCAGGGGGTGCCAAAAACATTCAGTACTTC,CASSYLSSGGAKNIQYF
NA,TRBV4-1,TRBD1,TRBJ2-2,TGCGCCAGCAGCCAAGGACAGGGGGCCGCCGGGGAGCTGTTTTTT,CASSQGQGAAGELFF
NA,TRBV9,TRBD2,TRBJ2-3,TGTGCCAGCAGCGTAGGATCTAGCGGGGGGGCAGATACGCAGTATTTT,CASSVGSSGGADTQYF
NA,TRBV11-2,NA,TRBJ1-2,TGTGCCAGCAGCCCACGGTACCCGGTGGTTTCCTATGGCTACACCTTC,CASSPRYPVVSYGYTF
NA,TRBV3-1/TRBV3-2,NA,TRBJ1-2,TGTGCCAGCAGCCCCCAATCCCCGGGGGGCGTAACGAGAGGCTACACCTTC,CASSPQSPGGVTRGYTF
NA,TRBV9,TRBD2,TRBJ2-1,TGTGCCAGCACCACAGCGGGGGGAAATGAGCAGTTCTTC,CASTTAGGNEQFF
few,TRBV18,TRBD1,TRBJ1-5,TGTGCCAGCTCACCAGACAGGGGTCAGCCCCAGCATTTT,CASSPDRGQPQHF
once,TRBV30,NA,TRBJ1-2,TGTGCCTGGAGTGAGAGGCGGGCTAACTATGGCTACACCTTC,CAWSERRANYGYTF
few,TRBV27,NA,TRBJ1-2,TGTGCCAGCAGTTTCTCTCAGGGCAACTATGGCTACACCTTC,CASSFSQGNYGYTF
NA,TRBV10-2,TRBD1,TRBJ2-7,TGCGCCAGCAGTGATTACAGGACAGGCCCTAGCTCCTACGAGCAGTACTTC,CASSDYRTGPSSYEQYF
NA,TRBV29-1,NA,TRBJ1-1,TGCAGCGTTGTTCTACGGGTGGAGGACACTGAAGCTTTCTTT,CSVVLRVEDTEAFF
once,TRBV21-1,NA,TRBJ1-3,TGTGCCAGCAACCGGACAGGGGGATCGAGGCTTCTAACTGGAAACACCATATATTTT,CASNRTGGSRLLTGNTIYF
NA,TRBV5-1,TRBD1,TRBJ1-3,TGCGCCAGCAGCCTGGAAGGGGGCTCCGGAAACACCATATATTTT,CASSLEGGSGNTIYF
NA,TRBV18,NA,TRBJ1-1,TGTGCCAGCTCACCAGGGCTGGACACTGAAGCTTTCTTT,CASSPGLDTEAFF
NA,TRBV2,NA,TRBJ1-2,TGTGCCAGCAGTGCTCGCGGGCTCCGAAGCTATGGCTACACCTTC,CASSARGLRSYGYTF
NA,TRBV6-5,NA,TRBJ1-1,TGTGCCAGCAGGATCAGGTTACCCACTGAAGCTTTCTTT,CASRIRLPTEAFF
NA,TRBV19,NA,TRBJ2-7,TGTGCCAGTAGTATCGTAGGAGTCGTCTGGGAGCAGTACTTC,CASSIVGVVWEQYF
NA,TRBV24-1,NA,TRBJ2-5,TGTGCCACCAGTGTTAACAGCCAAGAGACCCAGTACTTC,CATSVNSQETQYF
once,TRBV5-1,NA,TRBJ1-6,TGCGCCAGCAGCTTGCAAGGGCCCGGGGAATCACCCCTCCACTTT,CASSLQGPGESPLHF
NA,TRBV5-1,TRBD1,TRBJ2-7,TGCGCCAGCAGCGTCCTGGCGGGACAGGGGTACTACGAGCAGTACTTC,CASSVLAGQGYYEQYF
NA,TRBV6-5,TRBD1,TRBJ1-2,TGTGCCAGCAGTTACTCGAATTCGGGACAGGGGCATGGCTACACCTTC,CASSYSNSGQGHGYTF
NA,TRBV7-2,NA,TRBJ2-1,TGTGCCAGCAGCTTTAGTCTAACCGAGCAGTTCTTC,CASSFSLTEQFF
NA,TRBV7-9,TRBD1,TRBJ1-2,TGTGCCAGCAGCTCCCGGGACAGTGATGGCTACACCTTC,CASSSRDSDGYTF
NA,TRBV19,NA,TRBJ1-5,TGTGCCAGTAGTGCCCCGGGGGGGAGGGAGGCTCAGCCCCAGCATTTT,CASSAPGGREAQPQHF
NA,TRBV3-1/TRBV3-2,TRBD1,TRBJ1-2,TGTGCCAGCAGCCAATCGGACAGGGGAACCTATGGCTACACCTTC,CASSQSDRGTYGYTF
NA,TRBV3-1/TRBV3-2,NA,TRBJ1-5,TGTGCCAGCAGCCAAGTGACAGGCGGGCGTCATCAGCCCCAGCATTTT,CASSQVTGGRHQPQHF
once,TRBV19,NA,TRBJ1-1,TGTGCCAGTAGTATAGGGAGGGATTTTAACACTGAAGCTTTCTTT,CASSIGRDFNTEAFF
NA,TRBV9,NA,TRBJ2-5,TGTGCCAGCAGCGTAGGGACATTCGACCGGCAGACCCAGTACTTC,CASSVGTFDRQTQYF
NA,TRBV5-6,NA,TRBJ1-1,TGTGCCAGCAGTATACCGGGAGTGAACACTGAAGCTTTCTTT,CASSIPGVNTEAFF
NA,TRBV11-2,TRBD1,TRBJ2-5,TGTGCCAGCAGCACGCACAGGGGGAGAGGAGAGACCCAGTACTTC,CASSTHRGRGETQYF
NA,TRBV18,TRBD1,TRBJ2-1,TGTGCCAGCTCACCGTCCAGGGGGAATGAGCAGTTCTTC,CASSPSRGNEQFF
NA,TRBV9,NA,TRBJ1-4,TGTGCCAGCAGCTCACGAGGGGGGGCAACTAATGAAAAACTGTTTTTT,CASSSRGGATNEKLFF
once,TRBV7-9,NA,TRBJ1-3,TGTGCCAGCATCCAGTCTGCCAGGGGAAACACCATATATTTT,CASIQSARGNTIYF
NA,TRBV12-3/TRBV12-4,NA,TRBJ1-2,TGTGCCAGCAGTTTAGGTGGGGGAGGGGGCTACACCTTC,CASSLGGGGGYTF
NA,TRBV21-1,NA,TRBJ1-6,TGTGCCAGCAGCGGGGGGGTTGGGACAGGCGATTCACCCCTCCACTTT,CASSGGVGTGDSPLHF
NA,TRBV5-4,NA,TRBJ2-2,TGTGCCAGCAGCTCGGGACAGAACACCGGGGAGCTGTTTTTT,CASSSGQNTGELFF